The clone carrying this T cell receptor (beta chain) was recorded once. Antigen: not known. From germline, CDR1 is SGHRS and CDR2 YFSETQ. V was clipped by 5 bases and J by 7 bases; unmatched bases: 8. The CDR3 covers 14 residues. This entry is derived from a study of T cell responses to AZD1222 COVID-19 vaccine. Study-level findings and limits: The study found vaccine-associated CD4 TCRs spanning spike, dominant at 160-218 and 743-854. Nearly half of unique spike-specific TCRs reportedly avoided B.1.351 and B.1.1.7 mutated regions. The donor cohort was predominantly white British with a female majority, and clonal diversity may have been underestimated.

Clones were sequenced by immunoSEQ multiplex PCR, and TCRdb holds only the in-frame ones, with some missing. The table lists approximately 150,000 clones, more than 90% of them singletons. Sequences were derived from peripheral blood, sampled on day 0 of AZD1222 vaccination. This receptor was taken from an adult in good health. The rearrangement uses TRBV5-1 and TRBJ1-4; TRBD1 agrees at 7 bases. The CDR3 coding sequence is TGCGCCAGCAGTACAGGGGAACGATCTGAAAAACTGTTTTTT. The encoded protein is CASSTGERSEKLFF.